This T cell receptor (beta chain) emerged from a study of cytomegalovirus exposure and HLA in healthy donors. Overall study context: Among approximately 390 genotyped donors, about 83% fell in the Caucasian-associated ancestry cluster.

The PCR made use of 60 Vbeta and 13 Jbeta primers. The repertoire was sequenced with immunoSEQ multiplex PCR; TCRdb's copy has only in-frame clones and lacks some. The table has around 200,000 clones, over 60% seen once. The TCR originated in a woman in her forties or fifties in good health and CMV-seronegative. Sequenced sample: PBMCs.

The CDR3 bases are TGTGCCAGCAGCCCAACTACTAGCGGGAGGGCCGAGTACTTC. It translates to CASSPTTSGRAEYF. The chain recombines TRBV9 with TRBJ2-5, with TRBD2 matching 13 bases. V dropped 4 bases and J dropped 12; count of bases not matched to a gene: 9. The length of the CDR3 is 14 residues. Germline V gene data show CDR1 as SGDLS and CDR2 as YYNGEE.